This is a list of T cell receptor beta chains from one sample in a study of beta chain features in type 1 diabetes. Using immunoSEQ multiplex PCR, the repertoire was profiled, and TCRdb retains in-frame clones only, with some absent. The sample holds about 620,000 clones, roughly a sixth seen once. Sequencing was carried out using naive CD4+ T cells from blood. The receptor source for this set is a man aged 18-30 years in good health. CDR3s include the opening cysteine and the closing phenylalanine or tryptophan.

j_call v_call cdr3_aa
TRBJ1-3 TRBV10-3 CAIKGGGSPAGNTIYF
TRBJ1-5 TRBV7-3 CASSLAGKPQHF
TRBJ2-1 TRBV30 CAWSGTYNEQFF
TRBJ2-2 TRBV5-1 CASGPAGAGTGELFF
TRBJ2-3 TRBV18 CASSPTQDTQYF
TRBJ2-2 TRBV11-3 CASTEDRYTGELFF
TRBJ1-3 TRBV2 CASWDGLSGNTIYF
TRBJ1-1 TRBV6-5 CASSYRGGIGDTEAFF
TRBJ2-5 TRBV27 CASSLLGEQETQYF
TRBJ1-2 TRBV4-1 CASRASGSTPNYGYTF
TRBJ2-3 TRBV27 CASSLLPLPHRDSPPSTDTQYF
TRBJ1-2 TRBV4-1 CASSQPGGKSYGYTF
TRBJ1-1 TRBV19 CASTHLLTGEAFF
TRBJ2-7 TRBV9 CASSGGQGLYEQYF
TRBJ2-2 TRBV28 CASTSGGSATGELFF
TRBJ2-5 TRBV30 CAWSVIQGRQETQYF
TRBJ2-5 TRBV10-3 CAISESDRGRYF
TRBJ2-5 TRBV7-2 CASTPPPGLETQYF
TRBJ2-7 TRBV19 CASSIGRTSGIYEQYF
TRBJ1-1 TRBV6-6 CASSTPPRMNTEAFF
TRBJ2-3 TRBV21-1 CASTLDRQYF
TRBJ1-1 TRBV30 CAWSTAGQEAFF
TRBJ1-1 TRBV27 CASSFRGLNTEAFF
TRBJ2-2 TRBV7-3 CASTPEGGNTGELFF
TRBJ2-3 TRBV9 CASSVASGGLQDTQYF
TRBJ1-2 TRBV27 CASSSRNYGYTF
TRBJ2-3 TRBV6-4 CASSDSDSGNTDTQYF
TRBJ2-7 TRBV4-1 CASSQERAGGNYEQYF
TRBJ2-7 TRBV5-1 CASSRLTGVYEQYF
TRBJ1-4 TRBV5-1 CASSPRGRATNEKLFF
TRBJ2-3 TRBV29-1 CSVADIVSDTQYF
TRBJ2-2 TRBV15 CATARTGVKTGELFF
TRBJ1-1 TRBV10-3 CAILGSRGLNTEAFF
TRBJ1-2 TRBV4-3 CASSQDRRSGYTF
TRBJ2-5 TRBV19 CASEGGGETQYF
TRBJ2-7 TRBV7-2 CASSLGGSKGEQYF
TRBJ1-5 TRBV27 CASRREGTLSNQPQHF
TRBJ1-1 TRBV21-1 CASSKVTGHLHMNTEAFF
TRBJ1-5 TRBV5-1 CASSLEGGGNQPQHF
TRBJ1-1 TRBV2 CASSVAMNTEAFF
TRBJ2-5 TRBV5-4 CASSPPGLRDTQETQYF
TRBJ2-3 TRBV9 CASSPGQAVGTDTQYF
TRBJ2-5 TRBV10-3 CAIKTGAGETQYF
TRBJ2-5 TRBV4-1 CASSQGQQETQYF
TRBJ1-6 TRBV6-5 CASSYRSSYNSPLHF
TRBJ2-4 TRBV9 CASSATVLAKNIQYF
TRBJ1-1 TRBV7-2 CASSSGRGSAEAFF
TRBJ1-2 TRBV15 CATSRDQRAGGYTF
TRBJ2-7 TRBV7-9 CASGQRSYEQYF
TRBJ2-3 TRBV19 CASSTIRDHSDTQYF
TRBJ2-3 TRBV11-2 CASLSQGAFTDTQYF
TRBJ1-2 TRBV28 CASSLGQGGYGYTF
TRBJ1-1 TRBV5-6 CASSLRATGYMNTEAFF